This T cell receptor beta chain appears in the sequencing data of a study of blood T cell repertoires in COVID-19. On the study more broadly: Samples representing acute and convalescent COVID-19 were sourced from the United States, Italy and Spain. Sources were T cells, B-cell-depleted T cells, or PBMCs; the material itself was cDNA or gDNA.

Enrollees, 18 to 89 years old, lived in about two dozen US areas. Only in-frame clones appear in the TCRdb table, and some are missing; sequencing was by immunoSEQ multiplex PCR. Of some 350,000 clones listed, 80% to 90% are singletons. This CDR3 comprises 16 residues. Germline CDR1 reads SEHNR; CDR2 reads FQNEAQ (reference sequence). The J segment lost 3 bases and the V segment lost 6 bases, leaving 7 bases of the junction unmatched. This sequence originates from a man between 18 and 29 years old who had recovered from COVID-19. Material for sequencing was PBMCs or T cells enriched from blood (not recorded which). The V and J genes are TRBV7-9 and TRBJ2-3, with TRBD1 identical over 12 bases. CDR3 residues: CASSSGTGGFTDTQYF. CDR3 in DNA: TGTGCCAGCAGTTCTGGGACAGGGGGCTTTACAGATACGCAGTATTTT.